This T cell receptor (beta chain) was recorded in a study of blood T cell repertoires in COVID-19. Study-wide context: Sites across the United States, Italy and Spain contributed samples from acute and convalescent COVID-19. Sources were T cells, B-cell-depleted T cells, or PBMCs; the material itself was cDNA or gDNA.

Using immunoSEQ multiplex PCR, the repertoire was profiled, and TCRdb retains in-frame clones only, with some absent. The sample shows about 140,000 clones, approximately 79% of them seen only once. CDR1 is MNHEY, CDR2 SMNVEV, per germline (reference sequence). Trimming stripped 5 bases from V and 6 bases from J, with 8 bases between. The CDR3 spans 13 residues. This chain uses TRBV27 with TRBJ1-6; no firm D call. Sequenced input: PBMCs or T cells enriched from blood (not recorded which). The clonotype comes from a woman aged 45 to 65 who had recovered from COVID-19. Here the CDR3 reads CASSPSGNSPLHF. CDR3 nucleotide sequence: TGTGCCAGCAGTCCCAGCGGTAATTCACCCCTCCACTTT.